A selection of T cell receptor beta chains follows, all from one sample in a study of control samples from healthy donors and cancer patients. The table came from immunoSEQ multiplex PCR; TCRdb's copy has only in-frame clones and leaves some out. Here the sample spans 100,000 to 150,000 clones, 80% to 95% being singletons. The source material was PBMCs. The source of these receptors is an elderly man with head and neck cancer. The CDR3 runs from the conserved cysteine through the conserved F or W. Each record gives: V gene, J gene, D gene, clone size, CDR3 DNA, CDR3 protein. A D gene is named only where the DNA matches it firmly. For some rows the clone size is stated as once, few or many, or as a class when expanded; others skip it.

V: TRBV5-1
J: TRBJ1-2
D: .
size: .
DNA: TGCGCCAGCAGCCAAGGACGGCCGGAAGATGGCTACACCTTC
CDR3: CASSQGRPEDGYTF

V: TRBV29-1
J: TRBJ1-1
D: .
size: .
DNA: TGCAGCGTTGAAGATTGGGGGCTGGTCACTGAAGCTTTCTTT
CDR3: CSVEDWGLVTEAFF

V: TRBV4-1
J: TRBJ1-2
D: .
size: .
DNA: TGCGCCAGCAGCCAAGGCGGGGCGGTACAGGGACACTGGGGCTACACCTTC
CDR3: CASSQGGAVQGHWGYTF

V: TRBV11-2
J: TRBJ2-3
D: .
size: .
DNA: TGTGCCAGCAGCTTAGTCGGGGGTCCAGATACGCAGTATTTT
CDR3: CASSLVGGPDTQYF

V: TRBV7-7
J: TRBJ2-5
D: TRBD2
size: .
DNA: TGTGCCAGCAGCTTTGGGACGGGAGGCCTCCAAGAGACCCAGTACTTC
CDR3: CASSFGTGGLQETQYF

V: TRBV11-2
J: TRBJ2-6
D: .
size: .
DNA: TGTGCCAGCAGCTTTGGCAACTCTGGGGCCAACGTCCTGACTTTC
CDR3: CASSFGNSGANVLTF

V: TRBV19
J: TRBJ1-6
D: .
size: .
DNA: TGTGCCAGTAGTAGGGGCTCCTATAATTCACCCCTCCACTTT
CDR3: CASSRGSYNSPLHF

V: TRBV11-3
J: TRBJ2-5
D: .
size: .
DNA: TGTGCCAGCAGCTTGAGGAGCAACTCAAAAGAGACCCAGTACTTC
CDR3: CASSLRSNSKETQYF

V: TRBV5-1
J: TRBJ2-3
D: TRBD2
size: .
DNA: TGCGCCAGCAGCTCCGGACTAGCGGTCACAGATACGCAGTATTTT
CDR3: CASSSGLAVTDTQYF

V: TRBV11-2
J: TRBJ2-7
D: TRBD1
size: few
DNA: TGTGCCAGCAGCTTAGTTCTGACAGGGGGAACCTACGAGCAGTACTTC
CDR3: CASSLVLTGGTYEQYF

V: TRBV6-5
J: TRBJ2-7
D: .
size: .
DNA: TGTGCCAGCACCCCTACAGGGTTTTACGAGCAGTACTTC
CDR3: CASTPTGFYEQYF

V: TRBV29-1
J: TRBJ2-1
D: TRBD1
size: .
DNA: TGCAGCGTTGAAGCGACAGGGGGCATATACAATGAGCAGTTCTTC
CDR3: CSVEATGGIYNEQFF

V: TRBV15
J: TRBJ2-1
D: .
size: .
DNA: TGTGCCACCAGCAGAGCCGTGAGCTCCTACAATGAGCAGTTCTTC
CDR3: CATSRAVSSYNEQFF

V: TRBV6-2/TRBV6-3
J: TRBJ2-2
D: .
size: .
DNA: TGTGCCAGCAGTTATCGCCGGGGGAACACCGGGGAGCTGTTTTTT
CDR3: CASSYRRGNTGELFF

V: TRBV6-1
J: TRBJ2-1
D: .
size: .
DNA: TGTGCCAGCAGTGATTACAGTTACAATGAGCAGTTCTTC
CDR3: CASSDYSYNEQFF

V: TRBV15
J: TRBJ2-1
D: .
size: .
DNA: TGTGCCACCAGCAGAACCGCCTACTGGGGCAATGAGCAGTTCTTC
CDR3: CATSRTAYWGNEQFF

V: TRBV19
J: TRBJ2-7
D: .
size: .
DNA: TGTGCCAGCGCGAACGTCCCCTACGAGCAGTACTTC
CDR3: CASANVPYEQYF

V: TRBV7-2
J: TRBJ1-5
D: .
size: .
DNA: TGTGCCAGCAGCTTAGACGGAAGGACGAGGCCCCAGCATTTT
CDR3: CASSLDGRTRPQHF

V: TRBV27
J: TRBJ1-1
D: .
size: .
DNA: TGTGCCAGCAGTTTCTTCTTGGGCGATGGTGAAGCTTTCTTT
CDR3: CASSFFLGDGEAFF

V: TRBV10-3
J: TRBJ1-4
D: .
size: .
DNA: TGTGCCATCAGTGAAAAAGTCCGTAATGAAAAACTGTTTTTT
CDR3: CAISEKVRNEKLFF

V: TRBV19
J: TRBJ2-1
D: TRBD2
size: once
DNA: TGTGCCAGTAGCCCCGCCGGGACTAGCTACAATGAGCAGTTCTTC
CDR3: CASSPAGTSYNEQFF

V: TRBV6-5
J: TRBJ1-2
D: .
size: .
DNA: TGTGCCAGCAATTCGCCCAGACTCGGATTCTATGGCTACACCTTC
CDR3: CASNSPRLGFYGYTF

V: TRBV5-4
J: TRBJ2-1
D: .
size: .
DNA: TGTGCCAGCAGCTTGGGGCGCGGATACAATGAGCAGTTCTTC
CDR3: CASSLGRGYNEQFF

V: TRBV7-9
J: TRBJ2-1
D: TRBD2
size: .
DNA: TGTGCCAGCAGCTCCGGGGGGGCCTATTACAATGAGCAGTTCTTC
CDR3: CASSSGGAYYNEQFF

V: TRBV19
J: TRBJ2-2
D: TRBD1
size: .
DNA: TGTGCCAGTAGTATCCCAGGGGGAGTCGGGGAGCTGTTTTTT
CDR3: CASSIPGGVGELFF

V: TRBV27
J: TRBJ1-1
D: .
size: .
DNA: TGTGCCAGCAGGCCGGGGGGAGGGACTGAAGCTTTCTTT
CDR3: CASRPGGGTEAFF

V: TRBV6-5
J: TRBJ2-5
D: .
size: .
DNA: TGTGCCAGCAGCTCGACTAGAGTTGAGACCCAGTACTTC
CDR3: CASSSTRVETQYF

V: TRBV10-1
J: TRBJ2-5
D: .
size: .
DNA: TGCGCCAGCAGTGAGTCGACTCCGGAGGGTAGCCAAGAGACCCAGTACTTC
CDR3: CASSESTPEGSQETQYF

V: TRBV11-3
J: TRBJ2-3
D: .
size: .
DNA: TGTGCCAGCAGCGACGGAACAGATACGCAGTATTTT
CDR3: CASSDGTDTQYF

V: TRBV3-1/TRBV3-2
J: TRBJ2-1
D: TRBD2
size: .
DNA: TGTGCCAGCAGCCAAGATCTAGCGGGGAGCTACAATGAGCAGTTCTTC
CDR3: CASSQDLAGSYNEQFF

V: TRBV7-9
J: TRBJ1-6
D: .
size: .
DNA: TGTGCCAGCAGCCGCCCGAGGGGTGGGAATTCACCCCTCCACTTT
CDR3: CASSRPRGGNSPLHF

V: TRBV7-9
J: TRBJ2-5
D: .
size: .
DNA: TGTGCCAGCAGCTTAGGGTTGACTGGCAAAGAGACCCAGTACTTC
CDR3: CASSLGLTGKETQYF

V: TRBV10-2
J: TRBJ1-3
D: .
size: once
DNA: TGCGCCAGCAGTGAGGGCGGCCCGGGAAGTACCTCTGGAAACACCATATATTTT
CDR3: CASSEGGPGSTSGNTIYF

V: TRBV4-3
J: TRBJ1-1
D: .
size: .
DNA: TGCGCCAGCAGCCAAGATCATCTGGGATCCACTGAAGCTTTCTTT
CDR3: CASSQDHLGSTEAFF

V: TRBV4-3
J: TRBJ2-1
D: TRBD2
size: once
DNA: TGCGCCAGCAGCCAAGACGCCAGACTAGCCTACAACAATGAGCAGTTCTTC
CDR3: CASSQDARLAYNNEQFF

V: TRBV29-1
J: TRBJ1-1
D: .
size: .
DNA: TGCAGCGCCCAAAGGGTATATCGGAACACTGAAGCTTTCTTT
CDR3: CSAQRVYRNTEAFF

V: TRBV11-2
J: TRBJ1-5
D: .
size: .
DNA: TGTGCCAGCTCCCAGGACAACTTGAGCAATCAGCCCCAGCATTTT
CDR3: CASSQDNLSNQPQHF

V: TRBV6-5
J: TRBJ2-4
D: TRBD2
size: once
DNA: TGTGCCAGCAGAACAAGCGGGGCCAAAAAAAACATTCAGTACTTC
CDR3: CASRTSGAKKNIQYF

V: TRBV6-6
J: TRBJ1-2
D: .
size: .
DNA: TGTGCCAGCAGTCAGAGTTTGTGGGACTATGGCTACACCTTC
CDR3: CASSQSLWDYGYTF

V: TRBV19
J: TRBJ2-7
D: TRBD1
size: .
DNA: TGTGCCAGTAGTATCAGACAGGGGAGGACCTACGAGCAGTACTTC
CDR3: CASSIRQGRTYEQYF

V: TRBV4-3
J: TRBJ1-1
D: .
size: .
DNA: TGCGCCAGCAGCCAAGATTTTGGGGGCCTGAACACTGAAGCTTTCTTT
CDR3: CASSQDFGGLNTEAFF

V: TRBV19
J: TRBJ1-1
D: .
size: once
DNA: TGTGCCAGTAGTATATCAAGGAACACTGAAGCTTTCTTT
CDR3: CASSISRNTEAFF

V: TRBV29-1
J: TRBJ2-7
D: TRBD1
size: .
DNA: TGCAGCGCTCAGGGACAGGGGGAGGGCGAGCAGTACTTC
CDR3: CSAQGQGEGEQYF

V: TRBV6-5
J: TRBJ1-2
D: .
size: .
DNA: TGTGCCAGCAGTCCGACCGTTCTCGCTAACTATGGCTACACCTTC
CDR3: CASSPTVLANYGYTF

V: TRBV4-3
J: TRBJ2-2
D: .
size: .
DNA: TGCGCCAGCAGCCAACTAGCCCCCGGGGTCGTAGCCGGGGAGCTGTTTTTT
CDR3: CASSQLAPGVVAGELFF

V: TRBV9
J: TRBJ1-2
D: .
size: .
DNA: TGTGCCAGCAGCGTAGTCGAGTCGTATCACTATGGCTACACCTTC
CDR3: CASSVVESYHYGYTF

V: TRBV6-5
J: TRBJ1-5
D: TRBD1
size: .
DNA: TGTGCCAGCAGCACAGGGGGCGGTCAGCCCCAGCATTTT
CDR3: CASSTGGGQPQHF

V: TRBV2
J: TRBJ1-4
D: .
size: .
DNA: TGTGCCAGCAGCGTCACCCTTCCAACTAATGAAAAACTGTTTTTT
CDR3: CASSVTLPTNEKLFF